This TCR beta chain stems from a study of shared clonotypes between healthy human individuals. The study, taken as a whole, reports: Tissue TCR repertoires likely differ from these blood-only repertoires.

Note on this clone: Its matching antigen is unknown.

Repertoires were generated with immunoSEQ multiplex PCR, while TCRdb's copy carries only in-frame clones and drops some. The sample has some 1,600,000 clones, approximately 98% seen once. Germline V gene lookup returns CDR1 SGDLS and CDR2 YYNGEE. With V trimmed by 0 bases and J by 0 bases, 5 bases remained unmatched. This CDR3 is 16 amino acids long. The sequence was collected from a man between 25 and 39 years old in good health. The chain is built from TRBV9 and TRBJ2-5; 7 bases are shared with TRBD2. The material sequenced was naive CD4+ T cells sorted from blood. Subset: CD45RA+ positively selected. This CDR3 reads CASSVGTSVHQETQYF. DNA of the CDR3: TGTGCCAGCAGCGTAGGCACTAGCGTCCACCAAGAGACCCAGTACTTC.